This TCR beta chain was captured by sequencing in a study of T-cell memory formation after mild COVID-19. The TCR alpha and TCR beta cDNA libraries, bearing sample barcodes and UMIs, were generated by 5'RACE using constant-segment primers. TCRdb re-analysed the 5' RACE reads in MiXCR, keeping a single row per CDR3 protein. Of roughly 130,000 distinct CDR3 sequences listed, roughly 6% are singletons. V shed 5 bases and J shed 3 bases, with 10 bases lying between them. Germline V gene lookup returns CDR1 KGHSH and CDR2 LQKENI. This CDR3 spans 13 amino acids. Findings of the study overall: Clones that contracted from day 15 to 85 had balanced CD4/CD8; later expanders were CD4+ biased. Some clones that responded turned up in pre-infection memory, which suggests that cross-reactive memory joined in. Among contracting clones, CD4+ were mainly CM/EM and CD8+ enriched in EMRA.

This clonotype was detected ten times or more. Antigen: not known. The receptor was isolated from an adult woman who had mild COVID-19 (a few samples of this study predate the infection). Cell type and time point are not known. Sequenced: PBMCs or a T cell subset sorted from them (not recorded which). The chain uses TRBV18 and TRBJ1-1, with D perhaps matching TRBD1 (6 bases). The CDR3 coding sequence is TGTGCCAGCTCATCCAACAGGGACACTGAAGCTTTCTTT. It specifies CASSSNRDTEAFF.